These T cell receptor beta chains were read from a single sample in a study of shared clonotypes between healthy human individuals. TCRdb's table, derived via immunoSEQ multiplex PCR, lists solely in-frame clones and lacks some. Among hundreds of thousands of clones listed, 90% to 95% were seen once. Sequenced: naive CD8+ T cells sorted from blood. The source of these receptors is a young man in good health. The CDR3 runs from the conserved cysteine through the conserved F or W.

>TRBV5-1|TRBJ2-7
CASRSNDEQYF
>TRBV27|TRBJ2-7
CASSPLSGLGRNEQYF
>TRBV7-2|TRBJ2-5
CASSLVGLATRIQETQYF
>TRBV4-3|TRBJ2-1
CASSQDRAGLAGNSEQFF
>TRBV9|TRBJ2-7
CASSVAWQGGYEQYF
>TRBV11-2|TRBJ2-7
CASSFGGRRFEQYF
>TRBV27|TRBJ2-7
CASRVGLAGGYEQYF
>TRBV28|TRBJ1-5
CASMGRENQPQHF
>TRBV15|TRBJ1-1
CATSRDRSQNTEAFF
>TRBV7-9|TRBJ2-1
CASSSPTGHNYNEQFF
>TRBV7-9|TRBJ2-1
CASSLVGRNEQFF
>TRBV27|TRBJ2-5
CASGGTGKETQYF
>TRBV7-7|TRBJ2-5
CASSSTTGLETQYF
>TRBV6-6|TRBJ2-7
CASSYGGSGEQYF
>TRBV7-8|TRBJ2-7
CASSSRIAGVYYEQYF
>TRBV13|TRBJ1-1
CASSSTGGIGEAFF
>TRBV11-2|TRBJ2-2
CASSLEVTGELFF
>TRBV27|TRBJ2-7
CQCRTGGEQYF
>TRBV6-1|TRBJ2-7
CASSVYSSYEQYF
>TRBV15|TRBJ2-1
CATLNSGYSYNEQFF
>TRBV5-1|TRBJ1-1
CASRGTTDLEAFF
>TRBV6-1|TRBJ1-5
CASSETRQHSNQPQHF
>TRBV7-9|TRBJ2-7
CASSPGSLAGAYEQYF
>TRBV29-1|TRBJ1-2
CSVEGTGQPYGYTF
>TRBV7-9|TRBJ1-5
CASSLAGQHLNQPQHF
>TRBV18|TRBJ2-5
CASSPYPTSGNQETQYF
>TRBV10-3|TRBJ2-3
CAISETSRGGDTQYF
>TRBV6-1|TRBJ1-2
CASKQTGLYGYTF